One and the same sample provided the 19 T cell receptor beta chains below, sequenced in a study of blood T cells in healthy people across ages. With a J-beta primer mix and a sample-barcoded 5' primer, a second PCR ran 7 to 11 cycles. TCRdb processed the 5' RACE reads anew with MiXCR; each CDR3 protein has one entry. Of some 1.5 million distinct CDR3 sequences in the sample, about 45% were seen once. Sequenced: blood. The receptors originated from a woman between 18 and 30 years old in good health.

The chain is built from TRBV5-1 and TRBJ2-2; tentative D call: TRBD1 (5 bases). The V and J ends lost 0 bases and 7 bases respectively, with 10 bases between them. The CDR3 totals 14 residues. Per the germline V gene, CDR1 is SGHRS and CDR2 is YFSETQ. The CDR3, as DNA: TGCGCCAGCAGCTTGGAAGGGGCTGGCGGGGAGCTGTTTTTT. Its translation: CASSLEGAGGELFF.

In regard to this clonotype: One junction end does not reproduce the germline sequence, and a read error may be involved. The V gene is TRBV7-2, the J gene TRBJ1-4; TRBD1 might be the D (5 bases). The CDR3 loop spans 14 amino acids. Germline V gene sequence: CDR1 SGHTA, CDR2 FQGNSA. The CDR3 region has the DNA TGTGCCAGCAGCCGCAGGGAAACTAAGGAAAAACTGTTTTTT. Translating gives CASSRRETKEKLFF.

The chain links TRBV5-6 to TRBJ1-4, with D tentatively TRBD1 (5 bases). This CDR3 region has 14 residues. The germline V and J ends were trimmed by 2 bases and 4 bases, with 9 bases remaining between them. Germline loops: CDR1 SGHDT, CDR2 YYEEEE. The CDR3 DNA follows: TGTGCCAGCAGCTTTTACAGGAGTAATGAAAAACTGTTTTTT. Residues: CASSFYRSNEKLFF.

The J gene is TRBJ1-2, the V gene TRBV25-1; TRBD1 might be the D (5 bases). This CDR3 has 15 amino acids. V lost 3 bases and J lost 8, with 19 bases in between. Looked up from germline, CDR1 is MGHDK and CDR2 is SYGVNS. The CDR3 nucleotides read TGTGCCAGCAGTGAGGGTCCAGGGACGATGTGGGGCTACACCTTC. Its protein product is CASSEGPGTMWGYTF.

The chain couples TRBV6-6 to TRBJ1-5, with 7 positions matching TRBD1. CDR3 length: 17 amino acids. CDR1 MNHNY and CDR2 SVGAGI come from the germline V gene (reference sequence). The ends lost 0 bases at V and 3 bases at J; junction bases unmatched: 8. The CDR3 protein is CASSYSTGPYNNQPQHF. The DNA for the CDR3 is TGTGCCAGCAGTTACTCGACAGGGCCCTATAACAATCAGCCCCAGCATTTT.

The V call is TRBV6-6, the J call TRBJ2-1, with a possible D match to TRBD2 (7 bases). Germline CDR1 MNHNY, CDR2 SVGAGI (reference sequence). The V and J ends lost 7 bases and 7 bases respectively, with 17 bases between them. The CDR3 has 14 amino acids. The chain's CDR3 is CASKGGGGRNEQFF. As DNA, the CDR3 is TGTGCCAGCAAAGGGGGGGGAGGGAGGAATGAGCAGTTCTTC.

Only one count was recorded for this clonotype. The rearrangement links TRBV30 to TRBJ1-1; D gene ambiguous. The CDR3 is made up of 12 amino acids. Trimming stripped 2 bases from V and 8 bases from J, with 12 bases between. Germline values: CDR1 GTSNPN, CDR2 SVGIG (reference sequence). The CDR3 sequence is CAWSPSVGEAFF. The CDR3 region has the DNA TGTGCCTGGAGTCCCTCCGTTGGAGAAGCTTTCTTT.

This clonotype was counted at least ten times. The chain combines TRBV6-6 with TRBJ2-7; D might be TRBD1 (6 bases). The V end lost 2 bases, the J end lost 6 bases, and 8 bases lay between the germline ends. Germline CDR1 reads MNHNY; CDR2 reads SVGAGI (reference sequence). This CDR3 contains 12 residues. CDR3 sequence: CASSYGGGEQYF. The CDR3 nucleotides are TGTGCCAGCAGTTACGGGGGCGGCGAGCAGTACTTC.

This clonotype has more than one count but fewer than ten. This chain connects TRBV29-1 to TRBJ1-2; D possibly corresponds to TRBD1 (6 bases). The CDR3 sequence is 15 residues long. Trimming left V 3 bases short and J 1 base short, with 15 bases between. The germline CDR1 and CDR2 sequences are SQVTM and ANQGSEA. CDR3 loop: CSVDSWDNFNYGYTF. The CDR3 DNA sequence: TGCAGCGTTGATTCCTGGGACAATTTTAACTATGGCTACACCTTC.

There are a few counts of this clonotype. The chain combines TRBV20-1 with TRBJ2-7; D is undetermined. The germline V gene encodes CDR1 DFQATT and CDR2 SNEGSKA (reference sequence). Trimming left V 0 bases short and J 5 bases short, with 20 bases between. This CDR3 has 16 amino acids. CDR3 loop: CSARDTQIHIQDEQYF. In DNA form, the CDR3 reads TGCAGTGCTAGAGATACTCAAATTCACATTCAGGACGAGCAGTACTTC.

This clonotype has just a few counts. The V and J genes are TRBV7-9 and TRBJ2-7; 13 nucleotides agree with TRBD2. Germline CDR1 SEHNR, CDR2 FQNEAQ (reference sequence). The ends lost 5 bases at V and 5 bases at J; junction bases unmatched: 9. The CDR3 runs 16 residues. The CDR3 spells CASSPTSGRAVHEQYF. The CDR3 nucleotides read TGTGCCAGCAGCCCTACTAGCGGGAGGGCCGTTCACGAGCAGTACTTC.

A few counts support this clonotype. V gene TRBV20-1 combines with J gene TRBJ1-6; D ambiguous. Trimming took off 7 bases at V and 10 bases at J, with 11 bases between the two ends. This CDR3 is 11 amino acids long. Germline values: CDR1 DFQATT, CDR2 SNEGSKA (reference sequence). CDR3 sequence: CSGEVGSPLHF. CDR3 nucleotides: TGCAGTGGCGAAGTCGGGTCACCCCTCCACTTT.

This clonotype was observed a handful of times. The V and J genes are TRBV12-3 or TRBV12-4 and TRBJ1-4; D gene uncertain. The V end lost 5 bases, the J end lost 6 bases, and 13 bases lay between the germline ends. The length of the CDR3 is 14 residues. This CDR3 reads CASSPDLLDEKLFF. CDR3 in DNA: TGTGCCAGCAGTCCGGACCTATTAGATGAAAAACTGTTTTTT.

The chain employs TRBV4-2 and TRBJ2-1; perhaps TRBD2 as D (5 bases). V was trimmed by 1 base and J by 8 bases, leaving 18 bases between them. CDR1 LGHNA and CDR2 YNFKEQ come from the germline V gene. The CDR3 is 16 residues long. As DNA, the CDR3 is TGTGCCAGCAGCCAAGTGGTAGAGGGTTTCAGCGATGAGCAGTTCTTC. Residues: CASSQVVEGFSDEQFF.

The chain is built from TRBV29-1 and TRBJ2-1; TRBD2 might be the D (5 bases). The DNA end is more similar to TRBJ2-7, so the J call may be wrong. The CDR3 consists of 15 residues. CDR1 and CDR2 (germline): SQVTM, ANQGSEA. Written as DNA, the CDR3 is TGCAGCGCTTACAGACCCGGGGAGTCCTACAATGAGCAGTACTTC. Protein product: CSAYRPGESYNEQYF.

This clonotype appeared many times. The chain couples TRBV7-2 to TRBJ2-7, with D unclear. V shed 2 bases and J shed 7 bases, with 6 bases lying between them. Germline CDR1 reads SGHTA; CDR2 reads FQGNSA. The CDR3 has 11 amino acids. The CDR3 reads CASSLLNEQYF. CDR3 coding DNA: TGTGCCAGCAGCTTACTCAATGAGCAGTACTTC.

The chain is built from TRBV5-1 and TRBJ1-1; a weak D match, TRBD1 (5 bases). CDR1 and CDR2 from the germline V gene are SGHRS and YFSETQ. V shed 6 bases and J shed 1 base, with 16 bases lying between them. This CDR3 spans 15 amino acids. CDR3 DNA sequence: TGCGCCAGCAAATTTTGGGACTCCTGGAACACTGAAGCTTTCTTT. This encodes CASKFWDSWNTEAFF.

The rearrangement links TRBV4-3 to TRBJ1-4, with D possibly matching TRBD1 (6 bases). The CDR3 consists of 15 residues. The germline V gene encodes CDR1 LGHNA and CDR2 YSLEER. V lost 1 base to trimming and J lost 9 bases, with 15 bases between them. The CDR3 coding sequence is TGCGCCAGCAGCCAAGGAGGCAGGGGTTTGAAAAAACTGTTTTTT. Protein sequence: CASSQGGRGLKKLFF.

The chain uses TRBV29-1 and TRBJ2-1; D is ambiguous. The CDR3 is made up of 10 amino acids. CDR1 is SQVTM and CDR2 is ANQGSEA in the germline V gene. The V end lost 4 bases, the J end lost 5 bases, and 3 bases lay between the germline ends. The CDR3, as DNA: TGCAGCGTTGGCCACAATGAGCAGTTCTTC. It is translated as CSVGHNEQFF.